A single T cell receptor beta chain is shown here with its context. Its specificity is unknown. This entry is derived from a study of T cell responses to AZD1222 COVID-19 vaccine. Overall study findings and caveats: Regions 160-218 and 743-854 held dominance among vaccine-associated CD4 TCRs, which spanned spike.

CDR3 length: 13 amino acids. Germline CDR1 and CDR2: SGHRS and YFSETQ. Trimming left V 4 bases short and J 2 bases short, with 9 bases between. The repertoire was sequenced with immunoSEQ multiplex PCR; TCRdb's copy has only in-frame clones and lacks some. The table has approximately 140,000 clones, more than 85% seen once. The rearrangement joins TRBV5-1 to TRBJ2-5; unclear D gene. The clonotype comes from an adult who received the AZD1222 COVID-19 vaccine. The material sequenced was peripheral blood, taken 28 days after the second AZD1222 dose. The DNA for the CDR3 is TGCGCCAGCAGCCTATCCCTACAAGAGACCCAGTACTTC. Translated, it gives CASSLSLQETQYF.